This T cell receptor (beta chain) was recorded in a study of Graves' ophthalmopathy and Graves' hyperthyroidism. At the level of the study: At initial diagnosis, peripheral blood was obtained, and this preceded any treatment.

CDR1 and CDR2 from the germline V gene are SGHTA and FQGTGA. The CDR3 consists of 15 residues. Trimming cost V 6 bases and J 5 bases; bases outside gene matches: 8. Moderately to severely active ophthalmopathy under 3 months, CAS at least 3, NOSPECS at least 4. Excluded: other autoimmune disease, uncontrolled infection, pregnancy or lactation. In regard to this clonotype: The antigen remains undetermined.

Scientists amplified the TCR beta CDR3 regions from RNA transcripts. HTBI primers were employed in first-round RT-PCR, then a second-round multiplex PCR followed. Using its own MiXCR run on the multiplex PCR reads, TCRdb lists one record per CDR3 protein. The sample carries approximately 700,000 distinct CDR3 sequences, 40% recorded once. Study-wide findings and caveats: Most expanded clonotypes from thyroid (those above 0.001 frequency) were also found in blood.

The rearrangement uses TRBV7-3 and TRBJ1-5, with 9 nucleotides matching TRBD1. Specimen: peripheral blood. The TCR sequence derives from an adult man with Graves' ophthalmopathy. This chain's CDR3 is CASRPTGGLHQPQHF. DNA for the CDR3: TGTGCCAGCAGGCCCACAGGGGGCTTGCATCAGCCCCAGCATTTT.